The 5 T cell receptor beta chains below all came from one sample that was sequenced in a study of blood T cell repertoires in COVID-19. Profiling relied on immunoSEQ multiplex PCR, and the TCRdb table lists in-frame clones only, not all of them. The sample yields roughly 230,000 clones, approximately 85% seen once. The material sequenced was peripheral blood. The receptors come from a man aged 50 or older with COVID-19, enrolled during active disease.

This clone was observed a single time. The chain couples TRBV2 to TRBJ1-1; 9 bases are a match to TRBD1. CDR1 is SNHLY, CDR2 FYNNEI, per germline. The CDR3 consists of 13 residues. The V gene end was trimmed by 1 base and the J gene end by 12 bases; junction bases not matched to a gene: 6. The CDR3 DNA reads TGTGCCAGCAGTGAAGAGTGGGACAGGGTTCCTTTCTTT. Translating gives CASSEEWDRVPFF.

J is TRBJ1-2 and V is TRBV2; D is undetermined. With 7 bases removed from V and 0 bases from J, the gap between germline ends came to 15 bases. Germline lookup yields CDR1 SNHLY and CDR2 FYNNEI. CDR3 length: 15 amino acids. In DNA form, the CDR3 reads TGTGCCAGCACCCAGGCGCAGGTAGCTAACTATGGCTACACCTTC. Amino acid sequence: CASTQAQVANYGYTF.

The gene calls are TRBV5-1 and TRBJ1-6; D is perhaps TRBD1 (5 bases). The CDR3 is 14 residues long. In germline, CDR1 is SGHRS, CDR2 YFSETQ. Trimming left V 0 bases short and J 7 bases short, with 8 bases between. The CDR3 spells CASSLADSNSPLHF. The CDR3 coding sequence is TGCGCCAGCAGCTTGGCCGACAGCAATTCACCCCTCCACTTT.

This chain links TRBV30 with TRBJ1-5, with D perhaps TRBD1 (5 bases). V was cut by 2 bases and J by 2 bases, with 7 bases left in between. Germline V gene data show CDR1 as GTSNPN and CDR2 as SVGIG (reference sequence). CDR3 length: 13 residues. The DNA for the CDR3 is TGTGCCTGGAGTATGACAGGCAATCAGCCCCAGCATTTT. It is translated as CAWSMTGNQPQHF.

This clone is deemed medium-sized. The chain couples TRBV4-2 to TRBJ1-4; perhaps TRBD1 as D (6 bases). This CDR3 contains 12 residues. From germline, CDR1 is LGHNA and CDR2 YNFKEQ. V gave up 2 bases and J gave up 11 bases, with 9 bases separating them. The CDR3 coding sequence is TGTGCCAGCAGCCAATGGGGGCACAAACTGTTTTTT. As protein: CASSQWGHKLFF.